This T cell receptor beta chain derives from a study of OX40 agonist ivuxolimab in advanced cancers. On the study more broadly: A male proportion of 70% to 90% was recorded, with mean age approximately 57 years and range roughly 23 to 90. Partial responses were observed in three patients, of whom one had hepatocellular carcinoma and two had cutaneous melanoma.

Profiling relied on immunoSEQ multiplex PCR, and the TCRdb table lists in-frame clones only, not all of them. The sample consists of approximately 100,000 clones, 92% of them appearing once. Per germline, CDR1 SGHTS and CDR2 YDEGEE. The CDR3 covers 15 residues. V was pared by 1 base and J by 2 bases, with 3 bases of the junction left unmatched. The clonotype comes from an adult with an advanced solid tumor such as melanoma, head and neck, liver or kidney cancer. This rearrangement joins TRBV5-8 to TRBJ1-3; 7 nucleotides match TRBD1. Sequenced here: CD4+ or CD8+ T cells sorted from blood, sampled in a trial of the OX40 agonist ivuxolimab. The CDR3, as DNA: TGTGCCAGCAGCTTGCCGACAGGGCCTGGAAACACCATATATTTT. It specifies CASSLPTGPGNTIYF.